Below, 6 T cell receptor beta chains from the same sample are listed, as sequenced in a study of cytomegalovirus exposure and HLA in healthy donors. Profiled with immunoSEQ multiplex PCR; TCRdb holds only in-frame clones, not every one. The sample contains 50,000 to 65,000 clones, approximately 90% of which appear only once. The sample consisted of PBMCs. Receptors were obtained from a young woman in good health and CMV-seropositive.

The chain uses TRBV5-1 and TRBJ2-5, with 8 bases that match TRBD1. The CDR3 has 15 residues. After removal of 4 bases from V and 5 bases from J, the junction contained 10 bases not matched to a gene. Per the germline V gene, CDR1 is SGHRS and CDR2 is YFSETQ. The chain's CDR3 is CASSQGQGPPETQYF. The CDR3 nucleotides read TGCGCCAGCAGCCAAGGACAGGGCCCCCCGGAGACCCAGTACTTC.

The chain has TRBV7-6 and TRBJ1-4; D is unresolved. The CDR3 is made up of 14 amino acids. Germline CDR1 reads SGHVS; CDR2 reads FNYEAQ. Trimming took 0 bases from V and 4 from J, leaving 6 bases between them. Here the CDR3 DNA reads TGTGCCAGCAGCTTAGCAGGAGATAATGAAAAACTGTTTTTT. Residues: CASSLAGDNEKLFF.

The chain is built from TRBV6-5 and TRBJ2-1; TRBD1 might be the D (6 bases). V lost 7 bases and J 9 bases, leaving 19 bases between the germline ends. The CDR3 covers 14 residues. Per germline, CDR1 MNHEY and CDR2 SVGAGI. Here the CDR3 reads CASIKTGLVGEQFF. In DNA, the CDR3 is TGTGCCAGCATCAAAACAGGGCTGGTTGGTGAGCAGTTCTTC.

This sequence joins TRBV7-2 and TRBJ1-2; possible D gene TRBD1, 6 bases. The CDR3 spans 15 residues. Germline-derived CDR1 and CDR2 are SGHTA and FQGNSA. V lost 5 bases and J lost 4, with 17 bases in between. The CDR3 here is CASSPQTGFAYGYTF. The DNA for the CDR3 is TGTGCCAGCAGCCCCCAGACAGGTTTTGCCTATGGCTACACCTTC.

The chain employs TRBV5-1 and TRBJ1-1; 7 positions match TRBD1. Germline CDR1 and CDR2: SGHRS and YFSETQ. V lost 1 base and J lost 1; bases outside the gene matches: 7. The CDR3 is made up of 16 amino acids. The CDR3 DNA follows: TGCGCCAGCAGCTTGTCCTTACAGGGGCAGAACACTGAAGCTTTCTTT. Amino acids: CASSLSLQGQNTEAFF.

This rearrangement joins TRBV10-3 to TRBJ1-2; 7 bases agree with TRBD1. The germline gives CDR1 ENHRY, CDR2 SYGVKD. J was trimmed by 6 bases and V by 9 bases; bases with no gene match: 10. The CDR3 runs to 13 residues. CDR3 protein: CAMSVEGAHGYTF. The CDR3 DNA reads TGTGCCATGTCCGTGGAGGGGGCCCATGGCTACACCTTC.